The text below deals with one T cell receptor (beta chain). The data originate from a study of blood T cell repertoires in COVID-19. Study-level background: The origin of the acute and convalescent COVID-19 samples was the United States, Italy and Spain.

The repertoire was sequenced with immunoSEQ multiplex PCR; TCRdb's copy has only in-frame clones and lacks some. Of about 300,000 clones in the sample, 80% to 90% are singletons; the top ten hold approximately 1.4%. J was trimmed by 4 bases and V by 2 bases; bases with no gene match: 3. Germline CDR1 and CDR2: SGHRS and YFSETQ. The CDR3 length is 15 residues. The source of this sequence is a woman between 40 and 55 years old who had recovered from COVID-19. V gene TRBV5-1 combines with J gene TRBJ2-1; 10 bases agree with TRBD2. The material sequenced was peripheral blood. This CDR3 reads CASSLLAGRYNEQFF. CDR3 bases: TGCGCCAGCAGCTTACTAGCGGGAAGGTACAATGAGCAGTTCTTC.